The present entry profiles one T cell receptor (beta chain) with its context. Its cognate antigen is unknown. This sample was taken from a study of shared clonotypes between healthy human individuals. Study results and caveats: Only blood samples were collected, and tissue repertoires likely differ.

Trimming took 8 bases from V and 4 from J; bases not matched to a gene: 4. The germline CDR1 and CDR2 sequences are SNHLY and FYNNEI. This CDR3 region has 12 residues. Some clones are missing from TCRdb's copy, which holds only in-frame ones; the method was immunoSEQ multiplex PCR. Of some 2.4 million clones detected, approximately 93% appear once; the ten largest clones hold about 0.38%. The chain recombines TRBV2 with TRBJ1-1; 7 nucleotides agree with TRBD1. Sequencing input: naive CD4+ T cells from PBMCs. Subset reported: CD45RA+ positively selected. This TCR derives from a man between 18 and 29 years old in good health. Some clones in this sample may be carry-over from other donors' samples. CDR3 bases: TGTGCCAGCGGGACAGCCTTCACTGAAGCTTTCTTT. Encoded protein: CASGTAFTEAFF.